This T cell receptor (beta chain) came from a study of spatial heterogeneity in lung cancer (dated by TCRdb to the late 2010s). Regarding the study in general: More beta-chain than alpha-chain transcripts were consistently detected, likely reflecting higher beta-chain transcript abundance. In the raw uncorrected reads, each unique combination of TCR and UMI appeared more than ten times on average. In non-small cell lung cancer, the study quantitatively compared TCR alpha and beta repertoires across several tumor regions, matched nontumor lung, and blood. The study linked features of the TCR repertoire to counts of nonsynonymous mutations, which were determined by whole-exome sequencing of tumor tissue. At surgery, some 220 tumor regions, approximately 64 matched nontumor lung samples and a few dozen PBMC samples were TCR-sequenced for both alpha and beta chains. The investigation overall reported the following: Ubiquitous expanded tumor TCRs were detected in blood more often at tumor resection than at routine follow-up. Confirming at a functional level the hypothesis that regional TCRs recognize regional mutations was considered to require additional single-cell paired TCR alpha and beta sequencing.

Libraries were built with 5' RACE. These reads were obtained on a NextSeq 500. In the TCR library protocol, a unique molecular identifier was attached to each TCR cDNA molecule so that PCR and sequencing errors could be corrected. As for the original processing: TCR identification, UMI-based error correction and CDR3 extraction were performed with Decombinator tools. Expanded TCRs were defined as those above a frequency of 2 per 1,000, corresponding to the top 1% of the tumor frequency distribution. Renyi diversity was calculated using the R vegan package after each repertoire was subsampled 100 times to 5,000 TCRs. CDR3 similarity networks were built from amino acid triplet string-kernel similarity, connecting CDR3s with pairwise similarity above 0.82. TCRdb took the public reads, trimmed them with fastp at Q25, ran MiXCR for clone calling and kept in-frame beta chains. Under each unique CDR3 protein, matching rows form one entry showing the most common genes and DNA. TCRdb's processing, not the authors', yielded these V and J calls. Recorded for this sample are just under 95,000 distinct CDR3 sequences; 9.5% to 15% of them occurred a single time. Of the sample, over 40% falls within the top ten clones.

From cysteine to phenylalanine, the CDR3 is 15 amino acids long. Only the CDR3 DNA stays, 45 bases, in frame from base 1. Trimming takes 6 bases off V and 2 bases off J; junction bases not matched to a gene: 5. The germline V gene specifies MGHDK as CDR1 and SYGVNS as CDR2. The time point label of this sample denotes: sample taken at primary tumor resection. Donors were some 78 patients with early-stage, untreated non-small cell lung cancer from the lung TRACERx cohort. Whole RNA extracted from tumor and nontumor lung tissue, or from cryopreserved PBMC samples, was used for TCR sequencing without cell sorting. Patients were selected for TCR sequencing only if sufficient RNA was available from at least two tumor regions. A remark on this clonotype: No cognate antigen has been identified for it. No base quality information exists; no much larger clone differs at one position.

The sequence joins TRBV25-1 to TRBJ2-7; a stretch of 12 junction bases matches TRBD2. Sample: PBMCs, taken at surgery. This TCR derives from a male donor with early-stage non-small cell lung cancer. CDR3 sequence: CASRRGLAGTYEQYF. Read as DNA, the sequence is TGTGCCAGCAGGAGGGGACTAGCGGGCACCTACGAGCAGTACTTC.